Shown below are 20 T cell receptor beta chains from a single sample sequenced in a study of T-cell memory formation after mild COVID-19. A single record per CDR3 protein comes from TCRdb applying MiXCR to the 5' RACE reads. This table holds a few hundred thousand distinct CDR3 sequences, approximately 25% found once. The sequenced material came from PBMCs or a T cell subset sorted from them (not recorded which). The receptors shown here come from an adult woman who had mild COVID-19 (a few samples of this study predate the infection). Cell type and time point are not known.

The chain couples TRBV6-2 or TRBV6-3 to TRBJ1-5, with TRBD1 as a possible D gene (5 bases). Germline V gene lookup returns CDR1 MNHEY and CDR2 SVGEGT. The CDR3 totals 14 residues. The germline V and J ends were trimmed by 5 bases and 0 bases, with 8 bases remaining between them. The CDR3 nucleotides read TGTGCCAGCAGTCGGGGGAATAGCAATCAGCCCCAGCATTTT. Amino acid sequence: CASSRGNSNQPQHF.

The chain links TRBV30 to TRBJ1-2; D is undetermined. The germline V and J ends were trimmed by 3 bases and 7 bases, with 21 bases remaining between them. The CDR3 is 15 amino acids. CDR1 GTSNPN and CDR2 SVGIG come from the germline V gene (reference sequence). The CDR3 nucleotides read TGTGCCTGGAGCCCCGACGGGGTGGGTGTCGGTGGCTACACCTTC. As protein: CAWSPDGVGVGGYTF.

A few counts support this clonotype. This chain joins TRBV5-1 and TRBJ2-7, with no clear D. The CDR3 covers 16 residues. Germline CDR1 SGHRS, CDR2 YFSETQ. The V and J ends lost 1 base and 3 bases respectively, with 17 bases between them. CDR3 nucleotide sequence: TGCGCCAGCAGCTTGTATCAGGAGCCGTCCTACTACGAGCAGTACTTC. It is translated as CASSLYQEPSYYEQYF.

The V call is TRBV11-3, the J call TRBJ2-3, with D perhaps matching TRBD1 or TRBD2 (5 bases each). Germline V gene sequence: CDR1 SGHNT, CDR2 YENEEA. The V gene lost 4 bases and the J gene lost 10 bases, with 18 bases spanning the gap. The length of the CDR3 is 14 residues. The CDR3 sequence: CASSSLAAQEAQYF. The CDR3 DNA reads TGTGCCAGCAGCTCCCTAGCCGCACAGGAAGCGCAGTATTTT.

The rearrangement joins TRBV12-3 or TRBV12-4 to TRBJ1-1, with unresolved D. Trimming pared 7 bases from V and 1 base from J, leaving 7 bases between. The CDR3 extends over 12 amino acids. The CDR3 DNA sequence: TGTGCCAGCACCGACCGGAACACTGAAGCTTTCTTT. Translating it yields CASTDRNTEAFF.

The rearrangement uses TRBV11-2 and TRBJ2-2, with 8 bases aligning to TRBD2. V shed 5 bases, J shed 6 bases, and the junction held 8 bases outside the gene matches. The CDR3 totals 15 residues. Germline V gene sequence: CDR1 SGHAT, CDR2 FQNNGV. CDR3 protein: CASSPRGGWAGELFF. The DNA of the CDR3 is TGTGCCAGCAGCCCACGGGGGGGCTGGGCCGGGGAGCTGTTTTTT.

There are a few counts of this clonotype. The chain employs TRBV7-8 and TRBJ1-1; the D gene is possibly TRBD1 (5 bases). The germline V gene has CDR1 SGHVS and CDR2 FQNEAQ. The CDR3 is 16 residues long. V was trimmed by 5 bases and J by 0 bases, leaving 16 bases between them. The chain's CDR3 is CASSLGANTMNTEAFF. The CDR3 bases are TGTGCCAGCAGCCTCGGGGCGAATACCATGAACACTGAAGCTTTCTTT.

The chain is built from TRBV3-1 and TRBJ1-1; 11 bases map to TRBD1. CDR3 length equals 15 residues. CDR1 is LGHDT, CDR2 YNNKEL, per germline (reference sequence). V dropped 4 bases and J dropped 7; count of bases not matched to a gene: 8. CDR3 sequence (DNA): TGTGCCAGCAGCCCCCGGACAGGGGGCAGTTTTGAAGCTTTCTTT. Protein product: CASSPRTGGSFEAFF.

This clonotype was seen a handful of times. The chain carries TRBV9 and TRBJ1-1, with 9 positions matching TRBD1. There are 15 residues in the CDR3. CDR1 is SGDLS and CDR2 is YYNGEE in the germline V gene. Trimming took 0 bases from V and 8 from J; bases not matched to a gene: 8. The CDR3 here is CASSVVQGARGEAFF. In DNA, the CDR3 is TGTGCCAGCAGCGTAGTACAGGGGGCACGGGGGGAAGCTTTCTTT.

V and J are TRBV6-5 and TRBJ1-2, with 8 positions matching TRBD1. This CDR3 has 16 amino acids. The germline V gene has CDR1 MNHEY and CDR2 SVGAGI. Trimming cost V 0 bases and J 4 bases; bases outside gene matches: 7. CDR3 amino acids: CASSYSSGQGSYGYTF. CDR3 sequence (DNA): TGTGCCAGCAGTTACTCGAGTGGACAGGGTAGCTATGGCTACACCTTC.

The chain uses TRBV7-6 and TRBJ2-5; TRBD2 aligns across 8 bases. This CDR3 has 15 residues. V trimming: 5 bases; J trimming: 2 bases; junction bases outside the gene matches: 7. CDR1 is SGHVS and CDR2 is FNYEAQ in the germline V gene. CDR3 sequence: CASSQRTSRQETQYF. CDR3 bases: TGTGCCAGCAGCCAACGGACTAGCCGACAAGAGACCCAGTACTTC. Based on the CDR3 plus reference TRBV7-6 and TRBJ2-5, the full variable domain is GAGVSQSPRYKVTKRGQDVALRCDPISGHVSLYWYRQALGQGPEFLTYFNYEAQQDKSGLPNDRFSAERPEGSISTLTIQRTEQRDSAMYRCASSQRTSRQETQYFGPGTRLLVL.

This clonotype was recorded a few times. V is TRBV20-1 and J is TRBJ2-1; D may be TRBD2 (5 bases). The germline V and J ends were trimmed by 3 bases and 2 bases, with 14 bases remaining between them. Per germline, CDR1 DFQATT and CDR2 SNEGSKA (reference sequence). The CDR3 contains 15 residues. The CDR3 region has the DNA TGCAGTGCTAGGATACGACGGACTCCCTACAATGAGCAGTTCTTC. Translated: CSARIRRTPYNEQFF.

This clonotype was picked up a small number of times. This chain uses TRBV7-8 with TRBJ2-1; D is perhaps TRBD2 (8 bases). Germline-derived CDR1 and CDR2 are SGHVS and FQNEAQ. Trimming took 4 bases from V and 8 from J, leaving 24 bases between them. This CDR3 comprises 17 residues. The CDR3 DNA sequence: TGTGCCAGCAGCTCCCTTGGGGGGACAGCGGGGGTGGATGAGCAGTTCTTC. Translating it yields CASSSLGGTAGVDEQFF.

V gene TRBV11-2 combines with J gene TRBJ2-3, with 7 bases aligning to TRBD1. J gave up 0 bases and V 6 bases, and 0 bases lay outside the gene matches. Per germline, CDR1 SGHAT and CDR2 FQNNGV. This CDR3 is 13 amino acids long. The CDR3 sequence: CASRGQSTDTQYF. CDR3 nucleotide sequence: TGTGCCAGCAGGGGACAGAGCACAGATACGCAGTATTTT.

The chain recombines TRBV7-2 with TRBJ2-7, with TRBD1 identical over 7 bases. This CDR3 comprises 14 residues. V trimming: 5 bases; J trimming: 0 bases; junction bases outside the gene matches: 4. Germline V lookup: CDR1 SGHTA, CDR2 FQGNSA. CDR3: CASSPGQTSYEQYF. For the CDR3, the DNA is TGTGCCAGCAGCCCGGGACAGACCTCCTACGAGCAGTACTTC.

The V gene is TRBV24-1, the J gene TRBJ1-4; TRBD1 might be the D (5 bases). The CDR3 has 13 amino acids. In germline, CDR1 is KGHDR, CDR2 SFDVKD. Between the trimmed V and J ends, which lost 10 bases and 8 bases, there was a span of 16 bases. This chain's CDR3 is CATTGTGREKLFF. DNA for the CDR3: TGTGCCACTACCGGGACGGGGAGAGAAAAACTGTTTTTT.

This CDR3 is CASSHGQVPTDTQYF. The CDR3 coding sequence is TGTGCCAGCAGCCACGGACAGGTCCCCACAGATACGCAGTATTTT. The genes are TRBV3-1 and TRBJ2-3, with 7 bases identical to TRBD1. The CDR3 contains 15 residues. With V trimmed by 3 bases and J by 2 bases, 5 bases remained unmatched. The V gene's germline CDR1 is LGHDT and CDR2 YNNKEL (reference sequence).

This clonotype was counted a single time. This rearrangement joins TRBV7-6 to TRBJ1-2; D is ambiguous. Germline V gene data show CDR1 as SGHVS and CDR2 as FNYEAQ. The CDR3 has 12 residues. The ends were cut back, 4 bases at V and 8 bases at J, with 11 bases in the middle. CDR3 loop: CASSSSYGGYTF. The DNA for the CDR3 is TGTGCCAGCAGCTCATCGTACGGAGGCTACACCTTC.

The chain uses TRBV12-3 or TRBV12-4 and TRBJ2-7; no reliable D call. The V gene lost 2 bases and the J gene lost 0 bases, with 8 bases spanning the gap. The CDR3 is 14 amino acids. DNA for the CDR3: TGTGCCAGCAGTTTAAAATCGGCCTCCTACGAGCAGTACTTC. Its translation is CASSLKSASYEQYF.

This clonotype was picked up many times. The chain recombines TRBV12-3 or TRBV12-4 with TRBJ1-1; D unclear. This CDR3 is 15 amino acids long. V was shortened by 6 bases and J by 4 bases, with 18 bases between the two germline ends. CDR3 amino acids: CASSKDGLVSTEAFF. CDR3 sequence (DNA): TGTGCCAGCAGCAAGGACGGGCTGGTGAGCACTGAAGCTTTCTTT.